Given below is one T cell receptor beta chain in context. No antigen is known for it. The authors ran a second PCR of about 7 to 12 cycles using a sample-barcoded 5' primer and a J-beta primer mix. TCRdb re-called the 5' RACE reads through MiXCR, storing one row per CDR3 protein. Here the sample spans roughly 800,000 distinct CDR3 sequences, roughly 60% being singletons. The sample belongs to a study of blood T cells in healthy people across ages. The overall study: Every two T cells gave about one barcoded beta molecule via template switching. Study-wide findings and caveats: Roughly linear declines in TCR beta diversity per million T cells occurred with age.

Every donor contributed about 10 milliliters of peripheral blood by blood draw. Total RNA amounts of at least 5 micrograms were extracted per sample. Trimming left V 3 bases short and J 1 base short, with 10 bases between. CDR3 length equals 14 residues. Germline values: CDR1 DFQATT, CDR2 SNEGSKA (reference sequence). The chain employs TRBV20-1 and TRBJ1-5, with D maybe TRBD1 (5 bases). The sequence came from a man aged 30-40 years in good health. What was sequenced was blood. The CDR3 sequence is CSASFGASNQPQHF. CDR3 in DNA: TGCAGTGCTAGTTTCGGGGCCAGCAATCAGCCCCAGCATTTT.